This TCR beta chain originates from a study of early T cells in non-severe SARS-CoV-2 infection. The sample holds many counts of this clonotype. The CDR3 has 11 amino acids. Trimming stripped 6 bases from V and 5 bases from J, with 7 bases between. TCRdb re-called the 5' RACE reads with MiXCR, one entry per CDR3 protein. The sample has about 68,000 distinct CDR3 sequences; 9% to 15% are singletons. The chain employs TRBV12-3 or TRBV12-4 and TRBJ2-5, with a possible D match to TRBD2 (5 bases). Sequencing input: whole blood. The clonotype comes from an adult who was a healthcare worker with PCR-confirmed SARS-CoV-2 infection or an uninfected control (not recorded which). The DNA of the CDR3 is TGTGCCAGCAGCTCGGGGGAGACCCAGTACTTC. Translation gives CASSSGETQYF.